This T cell receptor beta chain was identified during a study of patients and donors after allogeneic stem cell transplantation. Trimming took 5 bases from V and 9 from J; bases not matched to a gene: 1. CDR1 is DFQATT, CDR2 SNEGSKA, per germline (reference sequence). This CDR3 is 11 amino acids long. Using its own MiXCR run on the RT-PCR reads, TCRdb lists one record per CDR3 protein. This table holds 190,000 or so distinct CDR3 sequences, less than 45% found once. The rearrangement uses TRBV20-1 and TRBJ2-1, with TRBD2 identical over 10 bases. This TCR derives from a human donor who was either an allogeneic HSCT recipient or a stem cell or donor lymphocyte infusion donor (not recorded which). It is not recorded whose cells these are; they may come from a transplant donor. The sequencing input was blood, either unsorted or a sorted T cell fraction (not recorded which). The CDR3 sequence: CSALAGVEQFF. CDR3 nucleotide sequence: TGCAGTGCTCTAGCGGGAGTTGAGCAGTTCTTC.